This T cell receptor (beta chain) stems from a study of shared clonotypes between healthy human individuals. Study-wide results and caveats: Genetic and exposure-history diversity was limited by the small donor number. Naive CD4 clonotypes overlapped across a few donors at 4.5% to 5.5%. Relative to clonotypes present in all four donors, those not shared had lower generation probabilities.

CD45RO-negative CD8 cells positively selected for CCR7 made up the naive population, which excluded terminally differentiated effector memory CD45RA+ cells. Deep was the level at which the assay was run. TCRdb's table, derived via immunoSEQ multiplex PCR, lists solely in-frame clones and lacks some. The table shows millions of clones, with 85% to 95% occurring only once. Trimming cost V 6 bases and J 0 bases; bases outside gene matches: 8. This CDR3 has 18 amino acids. CDR1 is SGDLS and CDR2 is YYNGEE in the germline V gene. As regards this clone: Antigen unknown.

This TCR was recovered from a man between 18 and 35 years old in good health. Some clones in this sample may be carry-over from other donors' samples. What was sequenced was naive CD8+ T cells from PBMCs. This rearrangement joins TRBV9 to TRBJ2-6; 11 bases are a match to TRBD1. The CDR3 here is CASNFPGTGGSGANVLTF. The CDR3 coding sequence is TGTGCCAGCAACTTTCCCGGGACAGGGGGCTCTGGGGCCAACGTCCTGACTTTC.